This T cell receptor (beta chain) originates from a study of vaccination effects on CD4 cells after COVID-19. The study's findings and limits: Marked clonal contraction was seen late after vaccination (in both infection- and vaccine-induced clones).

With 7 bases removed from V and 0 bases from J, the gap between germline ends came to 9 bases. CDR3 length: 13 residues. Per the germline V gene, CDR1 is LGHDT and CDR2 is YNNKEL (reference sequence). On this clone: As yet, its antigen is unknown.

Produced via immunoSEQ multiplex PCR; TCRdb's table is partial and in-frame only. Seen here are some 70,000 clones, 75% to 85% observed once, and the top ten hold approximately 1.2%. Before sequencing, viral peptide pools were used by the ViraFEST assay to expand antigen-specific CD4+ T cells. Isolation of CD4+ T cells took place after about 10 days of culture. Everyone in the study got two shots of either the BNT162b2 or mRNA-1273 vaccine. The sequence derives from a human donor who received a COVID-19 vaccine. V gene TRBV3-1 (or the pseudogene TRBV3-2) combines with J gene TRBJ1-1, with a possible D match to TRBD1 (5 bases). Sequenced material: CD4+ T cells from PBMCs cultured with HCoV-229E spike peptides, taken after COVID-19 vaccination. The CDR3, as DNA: TGTGCCAGCATGCGGGGGATGAACACTGAAGCTTTCTTT. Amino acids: CASMRGMNTEAFF.